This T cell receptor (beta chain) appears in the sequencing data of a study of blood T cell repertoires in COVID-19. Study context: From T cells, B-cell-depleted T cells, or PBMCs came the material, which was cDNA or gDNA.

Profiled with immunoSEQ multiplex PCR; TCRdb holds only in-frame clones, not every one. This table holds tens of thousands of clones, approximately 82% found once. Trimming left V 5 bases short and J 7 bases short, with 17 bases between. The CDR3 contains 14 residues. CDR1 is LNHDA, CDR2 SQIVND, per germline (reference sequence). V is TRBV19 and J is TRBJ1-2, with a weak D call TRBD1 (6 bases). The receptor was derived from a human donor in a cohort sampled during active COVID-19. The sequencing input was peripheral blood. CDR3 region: CASSPIQGPSGYTF. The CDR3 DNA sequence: TGTGCCAGTAGTCCCATCCAGGGGCCGAGTGGCTACACCTTC.